This T cell receptor (beta chain) was captured by sequencing in a study of CXCR3-negative and CXCR3-positive naive CD8 T cells. Study-wide findings and caveats: Hydrophobicity was higher for TRB CDR3s found in CXCR3-positive naive cells than in CXCR3-negative naive cells. For naive cells, CXCR3-negative and CXCR3-positive subsets had similar TRBV-TRBJ usage; for memory cells, usage differed. Because surface CD5 did not distinguish the naive subsets, TCR strength was inferred from TRB CDR3 properties.

UMI-labeled 5' RACE TRB cDNA libraries were prepared from the cells. TCRdb reprocessed the 5' RACE reads, with one entry per CDR3 protein and no DNA. With about 130,000 distinct CDR3 sequences in the sample, the ten largest clones hold about 0.48%. Details on this clonotype: No antigen is known for it.

The CDR3 sequence is 14 residues long. CDR1 is MDHEN and CDR2 is SYDVKM in the germline V gene. This chain links TRBV28 with TRBJ2-7; checking the TCRdb D call of TRBD2 is not possible without DNA. Sequencing was performed on naive CXCR3- CD8+ T cells from blood. The subset: CD45RO-CCR7+CD27+CD95- naive CD8+ T cells lacking CXCR3 (TNR3-). The sequence came from a human donor in good health. Some clones in this sample may be carry-over from other donors' samples. The CDR3 loop reads CASSLGGGPYEQYF.